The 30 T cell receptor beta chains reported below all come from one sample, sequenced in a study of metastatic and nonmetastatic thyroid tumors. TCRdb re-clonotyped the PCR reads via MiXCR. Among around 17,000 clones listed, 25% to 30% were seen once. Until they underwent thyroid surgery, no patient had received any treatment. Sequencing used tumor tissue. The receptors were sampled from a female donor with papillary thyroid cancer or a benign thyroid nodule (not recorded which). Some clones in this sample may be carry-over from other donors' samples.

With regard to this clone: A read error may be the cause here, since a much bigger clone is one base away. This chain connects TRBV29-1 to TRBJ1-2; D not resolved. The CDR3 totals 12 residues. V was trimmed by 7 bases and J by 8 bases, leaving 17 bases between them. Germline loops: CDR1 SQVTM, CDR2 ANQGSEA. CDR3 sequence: CSATRVHGGYTF. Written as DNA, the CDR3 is TGCAGCGCCACCCGGGTCCATGGAGGCTACACCTTC.

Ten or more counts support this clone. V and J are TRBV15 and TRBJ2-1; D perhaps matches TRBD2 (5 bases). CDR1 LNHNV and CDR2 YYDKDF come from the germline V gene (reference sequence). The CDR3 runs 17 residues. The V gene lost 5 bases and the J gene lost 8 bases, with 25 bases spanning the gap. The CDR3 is CATSDDRGPSRRDEQFF. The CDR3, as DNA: TGTGCCACCAGCGACGATAGAGGGCCCTCACGTCGGGATGAGCAGTTCTTC.

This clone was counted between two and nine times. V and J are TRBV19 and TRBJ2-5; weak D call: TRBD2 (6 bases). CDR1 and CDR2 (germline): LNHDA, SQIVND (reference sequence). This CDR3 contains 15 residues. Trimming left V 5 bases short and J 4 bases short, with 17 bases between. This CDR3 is CASSPRSGRGETQYF. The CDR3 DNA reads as TGTGCCAGTAGTCCCAGGAGCGGGCGGGGAGAGACCCAGTACTTC.

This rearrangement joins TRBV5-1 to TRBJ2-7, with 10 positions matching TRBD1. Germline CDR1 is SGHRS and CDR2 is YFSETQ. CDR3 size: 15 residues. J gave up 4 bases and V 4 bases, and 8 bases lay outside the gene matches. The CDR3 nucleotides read TGCGCCAGCAGCCGGGGGACAGGGGCAACTTACGAGCAGTACTTC. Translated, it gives CASSRGTGATYEQYF.

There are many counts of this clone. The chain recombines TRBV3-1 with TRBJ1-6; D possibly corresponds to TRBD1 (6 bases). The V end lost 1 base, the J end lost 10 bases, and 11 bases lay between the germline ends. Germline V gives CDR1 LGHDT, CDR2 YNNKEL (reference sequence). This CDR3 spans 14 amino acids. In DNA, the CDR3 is TGTGCCAGCAGCCAAGGGGAGGGGGGCTCACCCCTCCACTTT. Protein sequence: CASSQGEGGSPLHF.

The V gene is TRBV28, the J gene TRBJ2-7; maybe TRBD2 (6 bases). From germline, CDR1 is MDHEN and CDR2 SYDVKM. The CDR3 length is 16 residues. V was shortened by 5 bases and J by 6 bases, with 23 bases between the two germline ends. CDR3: CASSRRVRSGLGEQYF. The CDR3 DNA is TGTGCCAGCAGTCGGAGGGTGCGTAGTGGCCTTGGCGAGCAGTACTTC.

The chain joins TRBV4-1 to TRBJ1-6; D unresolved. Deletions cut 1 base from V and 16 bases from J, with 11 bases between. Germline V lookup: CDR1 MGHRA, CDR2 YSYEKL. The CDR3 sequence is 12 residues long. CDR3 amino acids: CASSQVGLPLHF. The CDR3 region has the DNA TGCGCCAGCAGCCAAGTCGGGTTGCCGCTCCACTTT.

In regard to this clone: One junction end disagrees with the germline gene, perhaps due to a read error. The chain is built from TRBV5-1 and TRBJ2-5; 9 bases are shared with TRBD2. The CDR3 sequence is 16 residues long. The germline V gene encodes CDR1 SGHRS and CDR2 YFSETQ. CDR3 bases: TGCTCCAGCAGCTTGGGAAGTAGCGGGAGTAGTAAGACCCAGTACTTT. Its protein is CSSSLGSSGSSKTQYF.

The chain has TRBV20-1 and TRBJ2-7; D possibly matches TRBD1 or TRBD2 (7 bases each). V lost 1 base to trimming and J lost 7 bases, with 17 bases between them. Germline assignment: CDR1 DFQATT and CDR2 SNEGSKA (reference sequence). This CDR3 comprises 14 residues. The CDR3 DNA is TGCAGTGCTAGAGTACAGGGGCGAGCGGGGGAGCAGTACTTC. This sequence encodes CSARVQGRAGEQYF.

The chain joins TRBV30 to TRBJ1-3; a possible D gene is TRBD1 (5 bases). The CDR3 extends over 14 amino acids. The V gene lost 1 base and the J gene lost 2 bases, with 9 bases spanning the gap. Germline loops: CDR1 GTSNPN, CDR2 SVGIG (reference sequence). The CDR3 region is CAWSGGDTGNTIYF. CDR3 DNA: TGTGCCTGGAGTGGGGGGGATACTGGAAACACCATATATTTT.

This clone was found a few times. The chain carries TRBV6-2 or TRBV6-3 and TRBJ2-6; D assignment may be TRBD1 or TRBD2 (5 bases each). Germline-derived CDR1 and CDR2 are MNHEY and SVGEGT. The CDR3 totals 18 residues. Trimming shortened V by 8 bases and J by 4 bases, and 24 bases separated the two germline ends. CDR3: CASRKGRDPPGGANVLTF. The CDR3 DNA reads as TGTGCCAGCCGAAAAGGACGGGACCCGCCTGGGGGGGCCAACGTCCTGACTTTC.

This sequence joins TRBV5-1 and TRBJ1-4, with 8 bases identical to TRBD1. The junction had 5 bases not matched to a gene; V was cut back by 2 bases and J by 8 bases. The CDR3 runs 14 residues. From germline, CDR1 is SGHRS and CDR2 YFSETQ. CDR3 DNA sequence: TGCGCCAGCAGCTTCACAGGGGGGAGCGAAAAACTGTTTTTT. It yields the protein CASSFTGGSEKLFF.

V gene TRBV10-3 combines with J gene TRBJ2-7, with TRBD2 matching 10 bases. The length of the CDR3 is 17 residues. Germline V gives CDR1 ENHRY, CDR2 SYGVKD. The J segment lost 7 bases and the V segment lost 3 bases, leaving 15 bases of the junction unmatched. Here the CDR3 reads CAISDPTRVSGRGEQYF. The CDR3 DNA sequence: TGTGCCATCAGTGACCCTACTCGGGTGAGCGGGAGGGGTGAGCAGTACTTC.

CDR3 DNA: TGCGCCAGCAGCCAAGATCTGGTAGCGGGAGGCAACGAGCAGTACTTC. Translation gives CASSQDLVAGGNEQYF. This chain uses TRBV4-3 with TRBJ2-7; 10 nucleotides match TRBD2. Germline CDR1 reads LGHNA; CDR2 reads YSLEER. The V and J ends lost 0 bases and 5 bases, in that order; junction bases with no gene match: 7. The CDR3 consists of 16 residues.

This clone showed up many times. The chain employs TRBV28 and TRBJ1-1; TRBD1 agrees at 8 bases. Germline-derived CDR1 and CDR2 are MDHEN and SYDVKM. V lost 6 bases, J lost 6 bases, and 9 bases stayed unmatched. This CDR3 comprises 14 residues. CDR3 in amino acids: CASRMGQDHSEAFF. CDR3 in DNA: TGTGCCAGCAGGATGGGACAGGATCATTCTGAAGCTTTCTTT.

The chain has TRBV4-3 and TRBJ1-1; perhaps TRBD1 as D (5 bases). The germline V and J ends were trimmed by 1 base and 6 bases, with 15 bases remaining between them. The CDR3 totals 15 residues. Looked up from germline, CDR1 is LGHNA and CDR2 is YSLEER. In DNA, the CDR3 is TGCGCCAGCAGCCAAGCCCGAGGGAGGGGCTCTGAAGCTTTCTTT. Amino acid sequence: CASSQARGRGSEAFF.

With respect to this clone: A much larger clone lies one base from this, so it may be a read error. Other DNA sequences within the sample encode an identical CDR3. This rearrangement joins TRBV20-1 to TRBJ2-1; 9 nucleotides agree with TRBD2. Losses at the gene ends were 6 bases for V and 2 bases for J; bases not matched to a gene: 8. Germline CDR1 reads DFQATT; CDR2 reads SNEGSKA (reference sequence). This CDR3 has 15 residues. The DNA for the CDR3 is TGCAGTGCGCGCGCGAGCGGGAGGACCTACAATGAGCAGTTCTTC. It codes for CSARASGRTYNEQFF.

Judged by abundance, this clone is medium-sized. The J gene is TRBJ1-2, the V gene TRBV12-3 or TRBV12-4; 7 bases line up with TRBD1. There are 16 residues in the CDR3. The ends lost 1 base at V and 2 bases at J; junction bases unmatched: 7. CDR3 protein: CASSLEPPGQNYGYTF. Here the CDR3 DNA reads TGTGCCAGCAGTTTAGAGCCCCCGGGACAGAACTATGGCTACACCTTC.

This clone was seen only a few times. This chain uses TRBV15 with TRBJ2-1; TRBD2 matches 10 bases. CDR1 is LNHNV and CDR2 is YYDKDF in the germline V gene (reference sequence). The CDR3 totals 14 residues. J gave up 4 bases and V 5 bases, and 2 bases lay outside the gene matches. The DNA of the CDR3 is TGTGCCACCAGCGCTAGCGGGAGTTACAATGAGCAGTTCTTC. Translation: CATSASGSYNEQFF.

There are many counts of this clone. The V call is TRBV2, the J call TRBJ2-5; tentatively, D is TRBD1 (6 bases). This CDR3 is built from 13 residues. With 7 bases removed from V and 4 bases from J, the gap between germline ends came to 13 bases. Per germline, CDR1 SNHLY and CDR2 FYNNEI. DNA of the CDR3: TGTGCCAGCACCATGGGGGCGGGAGAGACCCAGTACTTC. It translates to CASTMGAGETQYF.

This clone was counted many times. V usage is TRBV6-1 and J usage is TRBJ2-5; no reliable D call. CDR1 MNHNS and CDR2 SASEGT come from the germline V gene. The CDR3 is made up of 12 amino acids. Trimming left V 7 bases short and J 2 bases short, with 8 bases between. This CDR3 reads CASKGIQETQYF. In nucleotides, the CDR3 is TGTGCCAGCAAGGGCATTCAAGAGACCCAGTACTTC.

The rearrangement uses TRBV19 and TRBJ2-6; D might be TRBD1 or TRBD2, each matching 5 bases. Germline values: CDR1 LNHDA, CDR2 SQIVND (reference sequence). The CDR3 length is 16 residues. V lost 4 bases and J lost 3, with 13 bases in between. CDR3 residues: CASSTGPLFGANVLTF. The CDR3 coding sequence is TGTGCCAGTAGTACGGGACCGCTCTTTGGGGCCAACGTCCTGACTTTC.

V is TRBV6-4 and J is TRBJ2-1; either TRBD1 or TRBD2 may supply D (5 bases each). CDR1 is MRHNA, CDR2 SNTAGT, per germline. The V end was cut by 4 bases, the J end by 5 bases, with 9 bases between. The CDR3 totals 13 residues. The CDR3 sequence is CASSGGENNEQFF. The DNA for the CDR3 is TGTGCCAGCAGTGGAGGGGAGAACAATGAGCAGTTCTTC.

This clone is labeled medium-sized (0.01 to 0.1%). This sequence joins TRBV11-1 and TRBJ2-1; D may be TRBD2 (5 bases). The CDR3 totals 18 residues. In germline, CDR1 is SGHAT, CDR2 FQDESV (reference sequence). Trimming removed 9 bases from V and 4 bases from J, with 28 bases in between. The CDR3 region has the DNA TGTGCCAGACTCGACATCTCCGCTTCTAGCAAGAATTACAATGAGCAGTTCTTC. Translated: CARLDISASSKNYNEQFF.

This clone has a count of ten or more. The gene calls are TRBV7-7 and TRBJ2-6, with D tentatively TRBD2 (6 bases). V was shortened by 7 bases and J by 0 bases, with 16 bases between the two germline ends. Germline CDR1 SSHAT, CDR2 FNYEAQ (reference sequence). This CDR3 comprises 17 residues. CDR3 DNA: TGTGCCAGCACCATCGGGGGAGGCGGCTCTGGGGCCAACGTCCTGACTTTC. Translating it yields CASTIGGGGSGANVLTF.

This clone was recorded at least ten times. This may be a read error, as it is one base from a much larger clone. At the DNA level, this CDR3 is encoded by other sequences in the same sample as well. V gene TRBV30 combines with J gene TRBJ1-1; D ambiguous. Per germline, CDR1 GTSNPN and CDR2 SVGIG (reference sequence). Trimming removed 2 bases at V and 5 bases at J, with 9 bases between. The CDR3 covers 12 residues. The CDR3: CAWSYGNTEAFF. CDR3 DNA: TGTGCCTGGAGTTATGGGAATACTGAAGCTTTCTTT.

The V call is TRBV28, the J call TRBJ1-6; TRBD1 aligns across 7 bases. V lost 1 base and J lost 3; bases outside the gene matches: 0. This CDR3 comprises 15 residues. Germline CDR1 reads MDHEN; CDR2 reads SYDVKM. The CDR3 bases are TGTGCCAGCAGTTTATCAGGGGGCTATAATTCACCCCTCCACTTT. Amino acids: CASSLSGGYNSPLHF.

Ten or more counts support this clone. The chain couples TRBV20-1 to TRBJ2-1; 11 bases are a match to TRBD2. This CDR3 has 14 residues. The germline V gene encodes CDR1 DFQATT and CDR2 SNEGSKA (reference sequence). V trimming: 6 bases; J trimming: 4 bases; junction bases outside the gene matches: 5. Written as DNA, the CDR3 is TGCAGTGCCCAGACTAGCGGGAATTACAATGAGCAGTTCTTC. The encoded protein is CSAQTSGNYNEQFF.

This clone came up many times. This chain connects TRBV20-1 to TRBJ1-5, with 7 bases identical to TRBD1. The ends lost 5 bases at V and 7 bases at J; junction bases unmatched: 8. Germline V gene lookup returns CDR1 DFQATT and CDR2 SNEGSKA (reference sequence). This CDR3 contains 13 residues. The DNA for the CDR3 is TGCAGTGCTCGAAGACAGGGTGGGCAGCCCCAGCATTTT. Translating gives CSARRQGGQPQHF.

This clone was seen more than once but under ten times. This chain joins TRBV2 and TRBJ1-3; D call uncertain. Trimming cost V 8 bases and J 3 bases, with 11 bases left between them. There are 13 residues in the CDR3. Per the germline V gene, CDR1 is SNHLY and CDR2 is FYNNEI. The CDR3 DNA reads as TGTGCCAGCCAGGCCACAATTGGAAACACCATATATTTT. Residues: CASQATIGNTIYF.